One sample yielded the 10 T cell receptor beta chains listed below, sequenced in a study of T cell repertoires in cytomegalovirus infection (dated by TCRdb to about 2019). The reads were generated on an Illumina HiSeq 1500. The public reads were run again by TCRdb, first through fastp at Q25 and then through MiXCR, and only productive beta chains were kept. Merged by CDR3 protein, the rows form single entries marked with the most common genes and DNA. This sample lists some 450,000 distinct CDR3 sequences; roughly 30% were detected once. Roughly an eighth of the sample lies in the top ten. Sequencing was carried out using PBMCs. The receptors were sampled from a human donor in good health (CMV status not recorded). Some clones in this sample may be carry-over from other donors' samples.

Ten or more counts support this clonotype. This rearrangement joins TRBV7-2 to TRBJ1-2, with 12 bases lining up with TRBD1. Germline V gene data show CDR1 as SGHTA and CDR2 as FQGNSA. The junction had 6 bases not matched to a gene; V was cut back by 1 base and J by 6 bases. This CDR3 spans 16 amino acids. This chain's CDR3 is CASSLVGTGGRDGYTF. Here the CDR3 DNA reads TGTGCCAGCAGCTTAGTTGGGACAGGGGGCCGGGATGGCTACACCTTC.

This clonotype occurred many times. The V gene is TRBV7-2, the J gene TRBJ2-5; D is possibly TRBD2 (5 bases). Germline CDR1 reads SGHTA; CDR2 reads FQGNSA. This CDR3 contains 14 residues. V was clipped by 2 bases and J by 2 bases, with 9 bases between them. The CDR3 loop is CASSLRRGQETQYF. The CDR3, as DNA: TGTGCCAGCAGCTTAAGACGGGGACAAGAGACCCAGTACTTC.

The chain employs TRBV20-1 and TRBJ1-2; D ambiguous. V was clipped by 0 bases and J by 5 bases, with 13 bases between them. The germline V gene encodes CDR1 DFQATT and CDR2 SNEGSKA (reference sequence). The CDR3 consists of 14 residues. CDR3 loop: CSARDRWTRYGYTF. Written as DNA, the CDR3 is TGCAGTGCTAGAGACCGTTGGACGAGGTATGGCTACACCTTC.

The J gene is TRBJ2-5, the V gene TRBV7-2, with D tentatively TRBD2 (7 bases). The CDR3 covers 17 residues. Between the trimmed V and J ends, which lost 1 base and 1 base, there was a span of 16 bases. Germline assignment: CDR1 SGHTA and CDR2 FQGNSA. The CDR3 protein is CASSLGGGGGPQETQYF. The CDR3 nucleotides read TGTGCCAGCAGCTTAGGGGGGGGCGGGGGACCCCAAGAGACCCAGTACTTC.

The chain couples TRBV6-2 or TRBV6-3 to TRBJ2-7; 7 nucleotides agree with TRBD1. Germline V gives CDR1 MNHEY, CDR2 SVGEGT. The trim removed 6 bases at V and 5 bases at J, leaving 16 bases unmatched. CDR3 length: 16 amino acids. The DNA for the CDR3 is TGTGCCAGCAGCACGACTCTGACAGGGCCCAGCAACGAGCAGTACTTC. It translates to CASSTTLTGPSNEQYF.

This clonotype appeared many times. This chain uses TRBV7-6 with TRBJ2-1; 7 bases line up with TRBD1. The CDR3 extends over 16 amino acids. Germline V gene sequence: CDR1 SGHVS, CDR2 FNYEAQ. V lost 5 bases, J lost 5 bases, and 12 bases stayed unmatched. For the CDR3, the DNA is TGTGCCAGCAGCCGGAGAATAGGACAGGTCGACAATGAGCAGTTCTTC. Its translation is CASSRRIGQVDNEQFF. The full variable domain, rest sourced from reference TRBV7-6 and TRBJ2-1, is GAGVSQSPRYKVTKRGQDVALRCDPISGHVSLYWYRQALGQGPEFLTYFNYEAQQDKSGLPNDRFSAERPEGSISTLTIQRTEQRDSAMYRCASSRRIGQVDNEQFFGPGTRLTVL.

V usage is TRBV6-5 and J usage is TRBJ1-1, with D possibly TRBD1 on 6 matching bases. Germline V CDR1 and CDR2: MNHEY, SVGAGI. The CDR3 consists of 12 residues. V lost 4 bases to trimming and J lost 10 bases, with 13 bases between them. Written as DNA, the CDR3 is TGTGCCAGCAGTTGGGGGGGCGGCGGAGCTTTCTTT. Protein: CASSWGGGGAFF.

With regard to this clonotype: A read error may be the cause here, since a much bigger clone is one base away. The J gene is TRBJ2-5, the V gene TRBV7-2, with D possibly being TRBD1 or TRBD2 (5 bases each). Germline CDR1 and CDR2: SGHTA and FQGNSA. The CDR3 is 14 residues long. The V gene lost 6 bases and the J gene lost 1 base, with 12 bases spanning the gap. Here the CDR3 DNA reads TGTGCCAGCAGACGGGACGGTTCCCAAGAGACCCAGTACTTC. This encodes CASRRDGSQETQYF.

This clonotype was counted between two and nine times. V usage is TRBV7-9 and J usage is TRBJ2-1; TRBD1 might be the D (7 bases). Trimming removed 4 bases from V and 4 bases from J, with 11 bases in between. Germline-derived CDR1 and CDR2 are SEHNR and FQNEAQ (reference sequence). The CDR3 is 14 amino acids. The CDR3 reads CASSSQGGYNEQFF. The CDR3 nucleotides are TGTGCCAGCAGCTCTCAGGGGGGTTACAATGAGCAGTTCTTC.

J is TRBJ1-5 and V is TRBV6-1; D not resolved. With 2 bases removed from V and 7 bases from J, the gap between germline ends came to 12 bases. Germline CDR1 and CDR2: MNHNS and SASEGT. The CDR3 length is 14 residues. The CDR3, as DNA: TGTGCCAGCAGTGAACCCCTCGGGTACCAGCCCCAGCATTTT. Amino acid sequence: CASSEPLGYQPQHF.